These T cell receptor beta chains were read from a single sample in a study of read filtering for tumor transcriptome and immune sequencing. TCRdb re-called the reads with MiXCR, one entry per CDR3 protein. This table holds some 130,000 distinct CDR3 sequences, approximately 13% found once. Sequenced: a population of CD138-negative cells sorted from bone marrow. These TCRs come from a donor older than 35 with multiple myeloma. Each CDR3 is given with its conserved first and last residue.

CDR3 protein: CAISTGPRGQPQHF
V gene: TRBV10-3

CDR3 protein: CSVAGQTTYEQYF
V gene: TRBV29-1

CDR3 protein: CASSWVNTEAFF
V gene: TRBV6-2/TRBV6-3

CDR3 protein: CASSQVEAEQFF
V gene: TRBV3-1

CDR3 protein: CAWASGEGYEQFF
V gene: TRBV30

CDR3 protein: CSARDGRAGEKLFF
V gene: TRBV29-1

CDR3 protein: CSVGGLPKGNEQFF
V gene: TRBV29-1

CDR3 protein: CASSPSSPAGELFF
V gene: TRBV7-6

CDR3 protein: CASSHTGELFF
V gene: TRBV7-9

CDR3 protein: CASSDLAGATDTQYF
V gene: TRBV6-4

CDR3 protein: CSVVGQKYQETQYF
V gene: TRBV29-1

CDR3 protein: CASSLGSGSPYNEQFF
V gene: TRBV5-1

CDR3 protein: CATSDQSGGQETQYF
V gene: TRBV24-1

CDR3 protein: CASSPRTSEQYF
V gene: TRBV7-8

CDR3 protein: CSASDITYEQYF
V gene: TRBV20-1

CDR3 protein: CASTTGWMQETQYF
V gene: TRBV6-2/TRBV6-3

CDR3 protein: CASSQARNEQFF
V gene: TRBV3-1

CDR3 protein: CASSDTSGRSATGELFF
V gene: TRBV25-1

CDR3 protein: CASSQGSQQKAQYF
V gene: TRBV4-2

CDR3 protein: CRSGRAKSYEQYF
V gene: TRBV20-1

CDR3 protein: CASSFLIWGDTQYF
V gene: TRBV7-9

CDR3 protein: CASSQDPGRGTGELFF
V gene: TRBV3-1

CDR3 protein: CASSHFLRRKGVGTEAFF
V gene: TRBV5-1

CDR3 protein: CAISEGGGEQFF
V gene: TRBV10-3

CDR3 protein: CASSYLAGRSGANVLTF
V gene: TRBV5-1

CDR3 protein: CASSLRRGSWGPGDTQYF
V gene: TRBV11-2

CDR3 protein: CASSLRKDSNQPQHF
V gene: TRBV12-3/TRBV12-4

CDR3 protein: CASSSGTSVNTGELFF
V gene: TRBV7-8

CDR3 protein: CSARDPGQDATNEKLFF
V gene: TRBV20-1

CDR3 protein: CACNRLAGEGNEEFF
V gene: TRBV5-6

CDR3 protein: CASSTGFRGIQYF
V gene: TRBV25-1

CDR3 protein: CAISDQRGNEQFF
V gene: TRBV10-2

CDR3 protein: CAISWTGNSNQPQHF
V gene: TRBV10-3

CDR3 protein: CASSRDALKEQFF
V gene: TRBV12-3/TRBV12-4

CDR3 protein: CASSIDRERGGRDEQFF
V gene: TRBV19

CDR3 protein: CASSVGEKYNEQFF
V gene: TRBV9

CDR3 protein: CSVSRGSAWDNEQFF
V gene: TRBV29-1

CDR3 protein: CASSRQRNQPQHF
V gene: TRBV19

CDR3 protein: CATGTSSSSGANVLTF
V gene: TRBV6-1

CDR3 protein: CASSLRGGRTFGNEQFF
V gene: TRBV7-3

CDR3 protein: CASSVGQASETQYF
V gene: TRBV9

CDR3 protein: CASRGGPGSGANVLTF
V gene: TRBV6-2/TRBV6-3

CDR3 protein: CASSPGTGKNIQYF
V gene: TRBV27

CDR3 protein: CSASLTGQETQYF
V gene: TRBV20-1

CDR3 protein: CASSLDAPEEKLFF
V gene: TRBV5-1

CDR3 protein: CASSLVLGGGSYNEQFF
V gene: TRBV5-1

CDR3 protein: CSAFTVGQNTEAFF
V gene: TRBV20-1

CDR3 protein: CASSPSGEDTQYF
V gene: TRBV6-5

CDR3 protein: CATSDPGGNQPQHF
V gene: TRBV24-1

CDR3 protein: CSVVPNIKDRGQQPQHF
V gene: TRBV29-1